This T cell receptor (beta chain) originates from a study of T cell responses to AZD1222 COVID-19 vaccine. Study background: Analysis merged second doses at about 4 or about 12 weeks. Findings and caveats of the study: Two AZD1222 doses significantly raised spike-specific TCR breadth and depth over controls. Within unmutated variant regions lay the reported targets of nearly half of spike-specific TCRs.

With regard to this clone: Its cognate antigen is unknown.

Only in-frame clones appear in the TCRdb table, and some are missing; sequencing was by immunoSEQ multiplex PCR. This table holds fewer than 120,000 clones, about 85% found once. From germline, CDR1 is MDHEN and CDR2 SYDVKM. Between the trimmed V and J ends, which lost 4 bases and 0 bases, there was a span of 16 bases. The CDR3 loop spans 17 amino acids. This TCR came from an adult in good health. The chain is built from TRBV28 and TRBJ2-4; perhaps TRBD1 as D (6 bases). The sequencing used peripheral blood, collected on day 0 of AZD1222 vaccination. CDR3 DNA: TGTGCCAGCAGTTCCCCAGGACAGACCCTAGCCAAAAACATTCAGTACTTC. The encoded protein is CASSSPGQTLAKNIQYF.